These 18 T cell receptor beta chains were all obtained from the same sample, sequenced in a study of CD8+ T cells in alopecia areata listed by TCRdb under 2018. The library relied on the immunoSEQ multiplex PCR assay. RNA was extracted from all samples and reverse transcribed into cDNA as template for TCR sequencing. What TCRdb holds here is the immuneACCESS table cut down to in-frame rearrangements. Part of the clones is not present; checked against another copy, under half of the missing clones reflect an unresolved V gene, and the others are unexplained. The sample has 150,000 to 200,000 clones on record, approximately 57% of them singletons. Jointly, the top ten make up 1% of the sample. What this sample's time point label stands for: around 26 weeks on oral tofacitinib. This specimen's treatment or condition label, interpreted: oral pan-JAK inhibitor, 5-10 mg twice daily. The sample consisted of CD4+ T cells sorted from blood, taken at week 24, from a patient treated with tofacitinib. The receptors shown here come from a human donor with alopecia areata.

CDR3 bases: TGTGCCAGCAGTTACTACAGGGGTACGTCACCCCTCCACTTT. It is translated as CASSYYRGTSPLHF. The chain carries TRBV6-5 and TRBJ1-6, with 7 bases matching TRBD1. CDR1 and CDR2 from the germline V gene are MNHEY and SVGAGI. This CDR3 region has 14 residues. V shed 1 base and J 10 bases; nucleotides not matched to a gene: 4.

The chain has TRBV7-6 and TRBJ2-3; 9 positions match TRBD2. The germline V gene has CDR1 SGHVS and CDR2 FNYEAQ. With V trimmed by 2 bases and J by 4 bases, 4 bases remained unmatched. The CDR3 is made up of 15 amino acids. In nucleotides, the CDR3 is TGTGCCAGCAGCTTACTAGCGGGGTCGGCAGATACGCAGTATTTT. It encodes CASSLLAGSADTQYF.

This rearrangement joins TRBV29-1 to TRBJ2-1; D ambiguous. CDR1 and CDR2 (germline): SQVTM, ANQGSEA. V lost 0 bases and J lost 10, with 7 bases in between. The CDR3 is 11 residues long. The CDR3 spells CSVEDLPEQFF. In DNA, the CDR3 is TGCAGCGTTGAAGATCTACCGGAGCAGTTCTTC.

The chain is built from TRBV19 and TRBJ2-5; no reliable D call. From germline, CDR1 is LNHDA and CDR2 SQIVND (reference sequence). This CDR3 region has 14 residues. Trimming took 3 bases from V and 1 from J, leaving 9 bases between them. CDR3 loop: CASSIVSSQETQYF. CDR3 sequence (DNA): TGTGCCAGTAGTATTGTTAGCTCCCAAGAGACCCAGTACTTC.

J is TRBJ1-2 and V is TRBV25-1; 7 nucleotides align to TRBD1. The CDR3 loop spans 12 amino acids. CDR1 MGHDK and CDR2 SYGVNS come from the germline V gene. V trimming: 3 bases; J trimming: 8 bases; junction bases outside the gene matches: 3. CDR3 loop: CASSETGQGYTF. In DNA form, the CDR3 reads TGTGCCAGCAGTGAGACAGGGCAAGGCTACACCTTC.

J is TRBJ2-2 and V is TRBV7-2; 13 bases are shared with TRBD2. The germline V gene has CDR1 SGHTA and CDR2 FQGNSA. V lost 2 bases, J lost 0 bases, and 3 bases stayed unmatched. This CDR3 has 18 amino acids. CDR3 protein: CASSLTGTSGANTGELFF. CDR3 in DNA: TGTGCCAGCAGCTTAACCGGGACTAGCGGGGCGAACACCGGGGAGCTGTTTTTT.

This sequence joins TRBV11-2 and TRBJ2-7, with D possibly TRBD1 on 6 matching bases. Trimming shortened V by 1 base and J by 2 bases, and 15 bases separated the two germline ends. The CDR3 is 16 residues long. In germline, CDR1 is SGHAT, CDR2 FQNNGV. The DNA of the CDR3 is TGTGCCAGCAGCTTAGTTGGGCAGGGGAGCACCTACGAGCAGTACTTC. Amino acids: CASSLVGQGSTYEQYF.

The chain joins TRBV29-1 to TRBJ2-7; 7 bases fit TRBD1. The CDR3 consists of 12 residues. The V gene's germline CDR1 is SQVTM and CDR2 ANQGSEA. Trimming at V came to 4 bases and at J to 5 bases, leaving 5 bases not matched to a gene. The CDR3 loop is CSVGQGENEQYF. The CDR3 coding sequence is TGCAGCGTTGGGCAGGGGGAAAACGAGCAGTACTTC.

Note on this clone: This sample includes further DNA sequences coding for the same CDR3. The CDR3 nucleotides read TGTGCCAGCAGCTTGGCGGCCGAGCAGTACTTC. This gives the protein CASSLAAEQYF. The chain couples TRBV5-6 to TRBJ2-7; D not resolved. V lost 0 bases, J lost 6 bases, and 4 bases lay in between. The CDR3 loop spans 11 amino acids. In germline, CDR1 is SGHDT, CDR2 YYEEEE.

The rearrangement links TRBV6-5 to TRBJ2-4; 8 bases fit TRBD2. Trimming removed 8 bases from V and 9 bases from J; junction bases left unmatched: 9. The CDR3 runs 13 residues. Germline V gene sequence: CDR1 MNHEY, CDR2 SVGAGI. The CDR3 DNA sequence: TGTGCCAGCCTCTCCCCGGGGGGGGGCATTCAGTACTTC. Translated, it gives CASLSPGGGIQYF.

The chain joins TRBV5-1 to TRBJ2-1; D may correspond to TRBD1 or TRBD2 (5 bases each). This CDR3 has 11 amino acids. Trimming shortened V by 0 bases and J by 14 bases, and 9 bases separated the two germline ends. Looked up from germline, CDR1 is SGHRS and CDR2 is YFSETQ. DNA for the CDR3: TGCGCCAGCAGCTTGGATGGGGGTGAGTTCTTC. Residues: CASSLDGGEFF.

The chain is built from TRBV30 and TRBJ1-1; no firm D call. This CDR3 spans 15 amino acids. In germline, CDR1 is GTSNPN, CDR2 SVGIG (reference sequence). The V and J ends lost 0 bases and 3 bases respectively, with 14 bases between them. The CDR3 coding sequence is TGTGCCTGGAGTGTACAGTCGGGGAGGTACACTGAAGCTTTCTTT. Translated, it gives CAWSVQSGRYTEAFF.

This clone was observed a few times. The J gene is TRBJ2-7, the V gene TRBV11-1; D gene uncertain. CDR3 length equals 14 residues. V dropped 0 bases and J dropped 2 bases, with 8 bases sitting between them. Per the germline V gene, CDR1 is SGHAT and CDR2 is FQDESV (reference sequence). The DNA for the CDR3 is TGTGCCAGCAGCTTAGCGTACGGTACCTACGAGCAGTACTTC. It encodes CASSLAYGTYEQYF.

The chain recombines TRBV6-5 with TRBJ2-2; 7 bases are shared with TRBD1. CDR1 and CDR2 from the germline V gene are MNHEY and SVGAGI. The CDR3 is 16 residues long. Unmatched junction bases numbered 11, after V lost 4 bases and J lost 6 bases. This CDR3 is CASSSPPGQFPGELFF. The CDR3 nucleotides are TGTGCCAGCAGTTCCCCCCCGGGACAGTTTCCCGGGGAGCTGTTTTTT.

The rearrangement uses TRBV25-1 and TRBJ1-2; the D gene is possibly TRBD1 (5 bases). Trimming removed 0 bases from V and 4 bases from J, with 12 bases in between. The V gene's germline CDR1 is MGHDK and CDR2 SYGVNS. The CDR3 consists of 15 residues. This CDR3 is CASSEYLGGPYGYTF. CDR3 DNA sequence: TGTGCCAGCAGTGAATACCTGGGGGGACCCTATGGCTACACCTTC.

The chain joins TRBV9 to TRBJ1-1; possibly TRBD1 for D (5 bases). The CDR3 extends over 15 amino acids. Germline lookup yields CDR1 SGDLS and CDR2 YYNGEE. The ends were cut back, 0 bases at V and 3 bases at J, with 12 bases in the middle. The DNA of the CDR3 is TGTGCCAGCAGCGTAGATCAGGGATTGGACACTGAAGCTTTCTTT. It translates to CASSVDQGLDTEAFF.

The V and J genes are TRBV4-2 and TRBJ2-5; 14 bases align to TRBD2. The CDR3 spans 18 residues. V was clipped by 1 base and J by 4 bases; unmatched bases: 8. Per germline, CDR1 LGHNA and CDR2 YNFKEQ. DNA for the CDR3: TGTGCCAGCAGCCAAGCGACGACTAGCGGGGGGGCGAGAGAGACCCAGTACTTC. Translating gives CASSQATTSGGARETQYF.

CDR3 sequence (DNA): TGTGCCGTTACTGAAAACTATGGCTACACCTTC. Translating it yields CAVTENYGYTF. The rearrangement joins TRBV30 to TRBJ1-2; no firm D call. Germline CDR1 reads GTSNPN; CDR2 reads SVGIG (reference sequence). Trimming left V 8 bases short and J 2 bases short, with 9 bases between. The CDR3 runs to 11 residues.